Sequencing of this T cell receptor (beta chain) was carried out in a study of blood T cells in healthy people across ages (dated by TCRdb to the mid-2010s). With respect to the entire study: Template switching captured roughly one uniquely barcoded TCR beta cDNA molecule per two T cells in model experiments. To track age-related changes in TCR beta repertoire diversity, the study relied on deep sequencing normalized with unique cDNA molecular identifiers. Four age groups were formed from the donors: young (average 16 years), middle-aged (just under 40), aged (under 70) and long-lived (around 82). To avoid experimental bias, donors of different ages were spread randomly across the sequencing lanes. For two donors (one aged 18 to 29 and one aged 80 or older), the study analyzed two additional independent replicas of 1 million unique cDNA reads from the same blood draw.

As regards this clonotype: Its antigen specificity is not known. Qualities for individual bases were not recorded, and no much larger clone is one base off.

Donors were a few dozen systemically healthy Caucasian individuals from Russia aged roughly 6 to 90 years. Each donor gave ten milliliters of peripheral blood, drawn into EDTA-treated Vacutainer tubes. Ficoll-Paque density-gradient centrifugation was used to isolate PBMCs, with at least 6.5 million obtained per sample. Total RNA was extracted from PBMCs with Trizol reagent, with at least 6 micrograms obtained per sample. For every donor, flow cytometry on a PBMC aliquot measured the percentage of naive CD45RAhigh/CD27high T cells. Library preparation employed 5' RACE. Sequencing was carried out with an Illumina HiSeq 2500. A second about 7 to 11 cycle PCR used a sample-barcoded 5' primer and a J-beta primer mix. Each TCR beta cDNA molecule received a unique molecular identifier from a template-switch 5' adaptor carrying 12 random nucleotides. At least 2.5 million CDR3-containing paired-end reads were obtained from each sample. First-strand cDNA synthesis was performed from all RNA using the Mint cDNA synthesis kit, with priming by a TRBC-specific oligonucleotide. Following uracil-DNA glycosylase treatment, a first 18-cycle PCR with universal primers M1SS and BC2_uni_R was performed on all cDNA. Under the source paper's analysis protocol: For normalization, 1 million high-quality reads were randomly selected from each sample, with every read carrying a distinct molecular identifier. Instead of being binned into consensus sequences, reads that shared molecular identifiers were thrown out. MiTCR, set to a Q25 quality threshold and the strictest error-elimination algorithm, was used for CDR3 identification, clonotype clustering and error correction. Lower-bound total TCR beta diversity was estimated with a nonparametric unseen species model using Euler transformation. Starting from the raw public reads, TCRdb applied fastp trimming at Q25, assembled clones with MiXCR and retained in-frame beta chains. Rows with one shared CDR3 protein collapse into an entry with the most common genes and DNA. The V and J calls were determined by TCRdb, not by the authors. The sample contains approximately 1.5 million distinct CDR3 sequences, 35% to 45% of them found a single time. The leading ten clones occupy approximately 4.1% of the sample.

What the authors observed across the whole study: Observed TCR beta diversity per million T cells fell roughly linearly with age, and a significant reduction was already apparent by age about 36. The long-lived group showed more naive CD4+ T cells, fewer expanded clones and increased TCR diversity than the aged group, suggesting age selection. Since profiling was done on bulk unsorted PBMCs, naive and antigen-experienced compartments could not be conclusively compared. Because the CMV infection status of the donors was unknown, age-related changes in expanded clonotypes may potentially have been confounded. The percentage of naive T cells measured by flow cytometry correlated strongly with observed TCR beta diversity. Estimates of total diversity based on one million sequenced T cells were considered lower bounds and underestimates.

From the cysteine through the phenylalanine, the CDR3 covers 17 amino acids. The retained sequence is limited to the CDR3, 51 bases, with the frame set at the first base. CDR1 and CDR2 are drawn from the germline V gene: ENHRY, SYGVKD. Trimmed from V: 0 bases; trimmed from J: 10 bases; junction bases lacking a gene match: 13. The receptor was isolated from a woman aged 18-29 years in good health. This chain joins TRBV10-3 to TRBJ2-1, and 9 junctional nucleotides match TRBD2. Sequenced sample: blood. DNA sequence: TGTGCCATCAGTGAGTCCCTAGCGGGGCCTAGCTCCTACGAGCAGTTCTTC. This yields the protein CAISESLAGPSSYEQFF.